This T cell receptor beta chain was documented in a study of CD8+CD57+ T cells in acquired aplastic anemia. Study details: Isolated CD4+ and CD8+ cells, once sorted, yielded DNA averaging approximately 3 ug.

Patients chosen for sequencing had CD8+CD57+ cells that had expanded, as shown by flow cytometry. Genomic DNA acted as the template from which TCR beta VDJ combination and CDR3 sequence profiling were carried out. TCRdb re-called the reads with MiXCR, one entry per CDR3 protein. Of some 170,000 distinct CDR3 sequences in the sample, 50% to 65% were seen once. There are 15 residues in the CDR3. CDR1 is SNHLY, CDR2 FYNNEI, per germline. V lost 6 bases, J lost 4 bases, and 17 bases lay in between. This TCR was recovered from a human donor with aplastic anemia. Sequenced material: sorted CD4+, CD8+, or CD8+CD57+ T cells (not recorded which) from PBMCs. The gene calls are TRBV2 and TRBJ2-3, with a weak D call TRBD2 (5 bases). The CDR3 sequence: CASSVGTSRADTQYF. The CDR3 bases are TGTGCCAGCAGCGTAGGTACTAGTCGGGCAGATACGCAGTATTTT.